This T cell receptor beta chain stems from a study of cytomegalovirus exposure and HLA in healthy donors. The study's findings and limits: Cytomegalovirus status was reportedly diagnosed by the classifier with high specificity and sensitivity. TCR beta chains numbering 164 were designated cytomegalovirus-associated.

Note on this clone: No antigen is known for it.

Sequenced by immunoSEQ multiplex PCR; TCRdb stores in-frame clones only, minus some. The repertoire holds about 160,000 clones, with approximately 87% as singletons. The donors formed part of the roughly 120-subject validation cohort, distinct from the approximately 670-subject first cohort. J gave up 6 bases and V 4 bases, and 3 bases lay outside the gene matches. The CDR3 has 13 residues. CDR1 and CDR2 (germline): LGHNA, YSLEER. The sample consisted of PBMCs. This TCR was sampled from a woman aged 25 to 39 in good health and CMV-seronegative. The gene calls are TRBV4-3 and TRBJ1-1; 9 bases map to TRBD1. CDR3 loop: CASSRGQGSEAFF. In nucleotides, the CDR3 is TGCGCCAGCAGCCGGGGACAGGGCTCTGAAGCTTTCTTT.